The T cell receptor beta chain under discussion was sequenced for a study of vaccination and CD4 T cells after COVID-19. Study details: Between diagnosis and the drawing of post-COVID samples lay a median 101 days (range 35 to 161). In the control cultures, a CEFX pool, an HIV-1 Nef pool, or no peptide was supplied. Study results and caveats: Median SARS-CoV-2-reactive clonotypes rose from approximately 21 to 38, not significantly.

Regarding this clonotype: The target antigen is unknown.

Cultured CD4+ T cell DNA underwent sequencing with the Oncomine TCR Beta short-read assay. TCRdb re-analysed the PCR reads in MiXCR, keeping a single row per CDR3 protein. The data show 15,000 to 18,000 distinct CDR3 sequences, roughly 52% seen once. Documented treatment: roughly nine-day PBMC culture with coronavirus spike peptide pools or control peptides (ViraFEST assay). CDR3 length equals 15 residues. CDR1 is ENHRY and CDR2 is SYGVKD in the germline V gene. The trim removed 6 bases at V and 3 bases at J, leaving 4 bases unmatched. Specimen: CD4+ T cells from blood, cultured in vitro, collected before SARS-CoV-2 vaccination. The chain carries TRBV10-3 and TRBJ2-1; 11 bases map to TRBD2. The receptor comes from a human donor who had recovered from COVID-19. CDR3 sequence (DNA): TGTGCCATCAGGGGGACTAGCGGCTACTACAATGAGCAGTTCTTC. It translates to CAIRGTSGYYNEQFF.